This T cell receptor beta chain was documented in a study of cytomegalovirus exposure and HLA in healthy donors. Notes on the study in general: Rare TCR sequences predominated, though certain public TCRs were found in many donors.

With 8 bases clipped from V and 5 bases from J, the junction kept 10 bases outside the gene matches. This CDR3 spans 14 amino acids. A note on this clone: Its antigen is not known.

PCR primers comprised 60 Vbeta and 13 Jbeta primers. The repertoire was sequenced with immunoSEQ multiplex PCR; TCRdb's copy has only in-frame clones and lacks some. The profile shows about 150,000 clones, approximately 80% of them singletons. The source material was PBMCs. This TCR was recovered from a woman aged 40 to 49 in good health and CMV-seronegative. The gene calls are TRBV23-1 and TRBJ2-7, with 9 bases lining up with TRBD1. TRBV23-1 is marked as an open reading frame, function uncertain. CDR3 nucleotides: TGCGCCAGCTCCTGGGTGAACAGGGGGCACGAGCAGTACTTC. This codes for CASSWVNRGHEQYF.